This T cell receptor beta chain was documented in a study of CD8+ T cells in alopecia areata. Sequencing relied on a cDNA template that was reverse transcribed from extracted RNA. Repertoires were generated with immunoSEQ multiplex PCR, while TCRdb's copy carries only in-frame clones and drops some. There are 200,000 or so clones in the sample; roughly 64% occur only once, and 5% to 6% lies in the top ten. With respect to this clone: As yet, its antigen is unknown.

The ends lost 5 bases at V and 0 bases at J; junction bases unmatched: 10. Germline lookup yields CDR1 LNHDA and CDR2 SQIVND (reference sequence). The CDR3 sequence is 18 residues long. Described treatment: oral pan-JAK inhibitor, 5-10 mg twice daily. Study observations and caveats: Normal scalp showed lower clonality than lesional scalp, especially alopecia totalis/universalis.

V gene TRBV19 combines with J gene TRBJ2-6, with TRBD1 identical over 7 bases. This sample comprised CD4+ T cells sorted from blood, obtained at week 24, from a patient treated with tofacitinib. The TCR originated in a human donor with alopecia areata. CDR3 sequence: CASSPTGPGLSGANVLTF. The CDR3 region has the DNA TGTGCCAGTAGTCCGACAGGGCCTGGGCTCTCTGGGGCCAACGTCCTGACTTTC. Combining the CDR3 with reference TRBV19 and TRBJ2-6 gives the whole variable domain DGGITQSPKYLFRKEGQNVTLSCEQNLNHDAMYWYRQDPGQGLRLIYYSQIVNDFQKGDIAEGYSVSREKKESFPLTVTSAQKNPTAFYLCASSPTGPGLSGANVLTFGAGSRLTVL.